This T cell receptor beta chain comes out of a study of T-cell reconstitution after alpha-beta-depleted transplantation in children. V gave up 5 bases and J gave up 4 bases; unmatched junction bases: 7. The CDR3 totals 16 residues. The library targeted TCRbeta and was prepared with unique molecular identifiers. A single record per CDR3 protein comes from TCRdb applying MiXCR to the PCR reads. Of over 550,000 distinct CDR3 sequences in the sample, 8% to 11% are singletons; the top ten hold about 4%. This clonotype was sampled from a human donor who donated a stem cell graft to a child with acute myeloid leukemia. The V call is TRBV12-3 or TRBV12-4, the J call TRBJ2-7; 14 nucleotides align to TRBD2. The input for sequencing was PBMCs from the stem cell graft donor, taken from the stem cell graft. The CDR3 spells CASSPGTSGSAYEQYF. The DNA of the CDR3 is TGTGCCAGCAGTCCGGGGACTAGCGGGAGCGCGTACGAGCAGTACTTC.